This TCR beta chain originates from a study of T cells in Graves' hyperthyroidism and ophthalmopathy. The authors obtained PBMCs from 9 to 10 ml of fresh peripheral blood. What was amplified from RNA transcripts were TCR beta CDR3 regions. In the first-round RT-PCR of the TCR CDR3, the HTBI primer set was used. TCRdb re-called the multiplex PCR reads with MiXCR, one entry per CDR3 protein. This table holds hundreds of thousands of distinct CDR3 sequences, approximately 16% found once. Germline assignment: CDR1 GTSNPN and CDR2 SVGIG (reference sequence). The CDR3 length is 13 residues. Unmatched junction bases numbered 6, after V lost 3 bases and J lost 6 bases. This clonotype was seen repeatedly, ten times or more.

The source of this sequence is a woman aged 18-35 years with Graves' hyperthyroidism. The chain uses TRBV30 and TRBJ2-3, with 7 bases that match TRBD2. Sequencing was carried out using blood. CDR3: CAWSAGVADTQYF. The DNA for the CDR3 is TGTGCCTGGAGCGCGGGAGTAGCTGATACGCAGTATTTT.